This T cell receptor beta chain was identified in a study of cytomegalovirus exposure and HLA in healthy donors. Study-wide findings and caveats: CMV antigen specificity of a few CMV-associated chains was confirmed in vitro.

Sequencing used immunoSEQ multiplex PCR; TCRdb keeps in-frame clones, though not all of them. The sample lists about 120,000 clones; 88% were seen once. CDR3 length equals 14 residues. Germline assignment: CDR1 SGHNT and CDR2 YYREEE (reference sequence). Trimming at V came to 7 bases and at J to 7 bases, leaving 12 bases not matched to a gene. Comment on this clone: Its specificity is not known.

The rearrangement joins TRBV5-4 to TRBJ2-5; TRBD1 aligns across 8 bases. This clonotype originated in a woman under 30 in good health and CMV-seropositive. Source material: PBMCs. CDR3 residues: CASGRTGSFGTQYF. CDR3 nucleotides: TGTGCCAGCGGCCGGACAGGGTCGTTCGGGACCCAGTACTTC.